Below, 18 T cell receptor beta chains from the same sample are listed, as sequenced in a study of cytomegalovirus exposure and HLA in healthy donors. Primers for the PCR totalled 60 Vbeta and 13 Jbeta. Method: immunoSEQ multiplex PCR; TCRdb's copy keeps in-frame clones and lacks some. Here the sample spans more than 95,000 clones, 78% being singletons. Specimen: PBMCs. The receptors stem from a woman aged 40 to 49 in good health and CMV-seronegative.

V is TRBV27 and J is TRBJ2-7; 12 nucleotides align to TRBD2. The CDR3 spans 16 residues. V trimming: 5 bases; J trimming: 3 bases; junction bases outside the gene matches: 8. Looked up from germline, CDR1 is MNHEY and CDR2 is SMNVEV (reference sequence). The CDR3 coding sequence is TGTGCCAGCAGTCCTCGGCTAGCGGGAGGGAACTACGAGCAGTACTTC. Translating it yields CASSPRLAGGNYEQYF.

The chain links TRBV7-2 to TRBJ2-1; the D gene is possibly TRBD2 (6 bases). This CDR3 is 15 amino acids long. The V and J ends lost 3 bases and 2 bases respectively, with 11 bases between them. Per germline, CDR1 SGHTA and CDR2 FQGNSA. This chain's CDR3 is CASSLGLGAYNEQFF. The CDR3 region has the DNA TGTGCCAGCAGCTTGGGACTTGGGGCCTACAATGAGCAGTTCTTC.

The V gene is TRBV4-3, the J gene TRBJ2-6; D is unclear. This CDR3 region has 19 residues. CDR1 is LGHNA and CDR2 is YSLEER in the germline V gene. V was trimmed by 1 base and J by 0 bases, leaving 16 bases between them. CDR3 sequence reads: CASSQAVGRIVSGANVLTF. In nucleotides, the CDR3 is TGCGCCAGCAGCCAAGCGGTTGGCAGGATTGTCTCTGGGGCCAACGTCCTGACTTTC.

In this sample, this clone turned up once. This chain uses TRBV5-1 with TRBJ2-2, with 7 nucleotides matching TRBD2. The CDR3 is made up of 16 amino acids. J gave up 5 bases and V 9 bases, and 16 bases lay outside the gene matches. Looked up from germline, CDR1 is SGHRS and CDR2 is YFSETQ. The DNA of the CDR3 is TGCGCCACCATGAACGGGGGGACCCTCCAAACCGGGGAGCTGTTTTTT. Protein sequence: CATMNGGTLQTGELFF.

The chain joins TRBV7-2 to TRBJ1-6; a weak D match, TRBD1 (5 bases). The CDR3 loop spans 14 amino acids. Per germline, CDR1 SGHTA and CDR2 FQGNSA. Trimming pared 6 bases from V and 8 bases from J, leaving 14 bases between. CDR3 bases: TGTGCCAGCAGACACCTTGACAGAGATTCACCCCTCCACTTT. Amino acids: CASRHLDRDSPLHF.

This rearrangement joins TRBV7-2 to TRBJ2-5, with a possible D match to TRBD1 (5 bases). The germline CDR1 and CDR2 sequences are SGHTA and FQGNSA. V was clipped by 5 bases and J by 2 bases, with 12 bases between them. CDR3 size: 14 residues. The CDR3 DNA reads as TGTGCCAGCAGCCTAGGGGCATGGCAAGAGACCCAGTACTTC. Translated, it gives CASSLGAWQETQYF.

The chain uses TRBV19 and TRBJ1-1; weak D call: TRBD1 (6 bases). The germline V gene has CDR1 LNHDA and CDR2 SQIVND (reference sequence). The CDR3 totals 15 residues. The V and J ends lost 10 bases and 0 bases respectively, with 18 bases between them. CDR3 amino acids: CATKTDDRLNTEAFF. In DNA, the CDR3 is TGTGCCACAAAGACAGACGACAGGCTGAACACTGAAGCTTTCTTT.

Note on this clone: The junction differs from germline at one of its ends, possibly a read error. The chain joins TRBV11-2 to TRBJ2-7; D ambiguous. CDR1 is SGHAT, CDR2 FQNNGV, per germline. The CDR3 consists of 12 residues. CDR3 DNA: TGTGCCAGCAGCTCTCCCTCCTTCGAGCAGTACTTC. Translation: CASSSPSFEQYF.

This clone was recorded only once. This rearrangement joins TRBV18 to TRBJ2-7; TRBD1 aligns across 12 bases. Losses at the gene ends were 4 bases for V and 4 bases for J; bases not matched to a gene: 5. The CDR3 is 15 amino acids. The germline V gene encodes CDR1 KGHSH and CDR2 LQKENI. CDR3 residues: CASSQGQGARYEQYF. CDR3 DNA sequence: TGTGCCAGCTCACAGGGACAGGGGGCGCGGTACGAGCAGTACTTC. Combining the CDR3 with reference TRBV18 and TRBJ2-7 gives the whole variable domain NAGVMQNPRHLVRRRGQEARLRCSPMKGHSHVYWYRQLPEEGLKFMVYLQKENIIDESGMPKERFSAEFPKEGPSILRIQQVVRGDSAAYFCASSQGQGARYEQYFGPGTRLTVT.

This clone was counted only a few times. J is TRBJ2-7 and V is TRBV11-2; TRBD1 might be the D (6 bases). Trimming pared 1 base from V and 4 bases from J, leaving 8 bases between. Germline-derived CDR1 and CDR2 are SGHAT and FQNNGV. The CDR3 sequence is 13 residues long. CDR3 nucleotides: TGTGCCAGCAGCTTAGGGACAGATTACGAGCAGTACTTC. Translated, it gives CASSLGTDYEQYF.

The CDR3 region has the DNA TGTGCCAGCAGTTATAGTACCGGGGAGCTGTTTTTT. Its protein is CASSYSTGELFF. The chain carries TRBV6-5 and TRBJ2-2; no firm D call. V lost 3 bases and J lost 5, with 4 bases in between. The germline V gene encodes CDR1 MNHEY and CDR2 SVGAGI. This CDR3 is built from 12 residues.

The rearrangement joins TRBV5-5 to TRBJ1-3, with a weak D call TRBD1 (5 bases). This CDR3 is 13 amino acids long. Germline values: CDR1 SGHKS, CDR2 YYEKEE (reference sequence). V was trimmed by 4 bases and J by 12 bases, leaving 17 bases between them. CDR3 amino acids: CASSRAGSQGIYF. CDR3 in DNA: TGTGCCAGCAGCCGAGCGGGGTCCCAGGGCATATATTTT.

The rearrangement joins TRBV14 to TRBJ1-4; D gene ambiguous. This CDR3 is built from 16 residues. The V end lost 1 base, the J end lost 7 bases, and 16 bases lay between the germline ends. Germline V gives CDR1 SGHDN, CDR2 FVKESK. This CDR3 reads CASSQVRGSLFEKLFF. Here the CDR3 DNA reads TGTGCCAGCAGCCAAGTCCGAGGTTCCTTGTTTGAAAAACTGTTTTTT.

The rearrangement links TRBV7-2 to TRBJ2-1; 7 positions match TRBD1. V lost 5 bases, J lost 6 bases, and 16 bases stayed unmatched. This CDR3 spans 17 amino acids. The germline CDR1 and CDR2 sequences are SGHTA and FQGNSA. Here the CDR3 DNA reads TGTGCCAGCAGCCTCAGACAGGGCCGCAGCGAACGCAATGAGCAGTTCTTC. The encoded protein is CASSLRQGRSERNEQFF. The variable domain in full, with the rest retrieved from reference TRBV7-2 and TRBJ2-1, is GAGVSQSPSNKVTEKGKDVELRCDPISGHTALYWYRQSLGQGLEFLIYFQGNSAPDKSGLPSDRFSAERTGGSVSTLTIQRTQQEDSAVYLCASSLRQGRSERNEQFFGPGTRLTVL.

The chain carries TRBV5-4 and TRBJ2-1; TRBD2 matches at 13 bases. Germline V gene data show CDR1 as SGHNT and CDR2 as YYREEE (reference sequence). This CDR3 region has 15 residues. V shed 4 bases, J shed 7 bases, and the junction held 5 bases outside the gene matches. CDR3 region: CASSGRLAGGNEQFF. The CDR3 DNA follows: TGTGCCAGCAGCGGGAGACTAGCGGGAGGAAATGAGCAGTTCTTC.

The gene calls are TRBV29-1 and TRBJ1-1; 8 bases match TRBD1. Germline CDR1 reads SQVTM; CDR2 reads ANQGSEA. This CDR3 has 14 amino acids. J was trimmed by 0 bases and V by 4 bases; bases with no gene match: 4. The CDR3 region has the DNA TGCAGCGTTGGGGACAGGAGGTTGAACACTGAAGCTTTCTTT. It codes for CSVGDRRLNTEAFF.

The rearrangement uses TRBV6-6 and TRBJ2-1; a possible D gene is TRBD2 (5 bases). Germline V gene sequence: CDR1 MNHNY, CDR2 SVGAGI (reference sequence). CDR3 size: 12 residues. V lost 2 bases to trimming and J lost 9 bases, with 8 bases between them. CDR3 residues: CASSYPSGEQFF. The DNA of the CDR3 is TGTGCCAGCAGTTACCCGAGCGGTGAGCAGTTCTTC.

The chain recombines TRBV11-2 with TRBJ2-3, with a tentative D call TRBD1 (5 bases). Trimming shortened V by 4 bases and J by 7 bases, and 12 bases separated the two germline ends. This CDR3 has 13 amino acids. Germline CDR1 is SGHAT and CDR2 is FQNNGV. Written as DNA, the CDR3 is TGTGCCAGCAGCTCGAGGCAGGGTAATACGCAGTATTTT. It is translated as CASSSRQGNTQYF.